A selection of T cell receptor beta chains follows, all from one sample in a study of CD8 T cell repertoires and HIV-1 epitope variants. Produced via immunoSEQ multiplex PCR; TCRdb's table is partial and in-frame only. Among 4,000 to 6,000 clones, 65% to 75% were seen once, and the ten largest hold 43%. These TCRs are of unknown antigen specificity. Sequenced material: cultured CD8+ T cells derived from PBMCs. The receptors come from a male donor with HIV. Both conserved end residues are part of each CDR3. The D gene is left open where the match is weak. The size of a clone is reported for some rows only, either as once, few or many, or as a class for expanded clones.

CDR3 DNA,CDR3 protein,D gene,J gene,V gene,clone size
TGTGCCAGCAGCACCGAACCTAGCCAGGGGAGCTCCTACAATGAGCAGTTCTTC,CASSTEPSQGSSYNEQFF,NA,TRBJ2-1,TRBV7-6,NA
TGTGCCAGCAGCTCCCGGACAGGGCTTTCCTACGAGCAGTACTTC,CASSSRTGLSYEQYF,TRBD1,TRBJ2-7,TRBV7-2,few
TGCGCCAGCAGCTCCGGGACAGCAAACAATGAGCAGTTCTTC,CASSSGTANNEQFF,TRBD1,TRBJ2-1,TRBV5-1,NA
TGTGCCAGCAGCTTCCAAACAGGGCTAACTGAAGCTTTCTTT,CASSFQTGLTEAFF,NA,TRBJ1-1,TRBV7-9,NA
TGCGCCAGCAGCCAAGAAAGTTTCGGTGAAGCTTTCTTT,CASSQESFGEAFF,NA,TRBJ1-1,TRBV4-3,NA
TGTGCCAGCAGCTTGGACTTAAGACAGGGGTTGTACGAGCAGTACTTC,CASSLDLRQGLYEQYF,TRBD1,TRBJ2-7,TRBV5-4,NA
TGTGCCAGCTTTAGTGGGGCTCTCTCCGGGGAGCTGTTTTTT,CASFSGALSGELFF,NA,TRBJ2-2,TRBV6-1,NA
TGTGCCAGCAGTGAATGGGGCAGGGCTTCCACAGATACGCAGTATTTT,CASSEWGRASTDTQYF,NA,TRBJ2-3,TRBV25-1,once
TGTGCCAGTAGTATAGGATGGGGGGTCGCCTACAATGAGCAGTTCTTC,CASSIGWGVAYNEQFF,NA,TRBJ2-1,TRBV19,NA
TGTGCCAGCAGGAACTGGGACTCCTACGAGCAGTACTTC,CASRNWDSYEQYF,NA,TRBJ2-7,TRBV27,NA
TGTGCCAGCAGTTTATTGACTAGCGGGAGAAACGGTTTTAGCACAGATACGCAGTATTTT,CASSLLTSGRNGFSTDTQYF,TRBD2,TRBJ2-3,TRBV28,NA
TGTGCCAGCAGTTTAGTTCTATATACTGAAGCTTTCTTT,CASSLVLYTEAFF,NA,TRBJ1-1,TRBV27,NA
TGTGCCAGCAGCCGGGACCGCAATTTCTATAGCAATCAGCCCCAGCATTTT,CASSRDRNFYSNQPQHF,NA,TRBJ1-5,TRBV19,NA
NA,CASSTGQYFGNEQFF,NA,TRBJ2-1,TRBV2,NA
TGTGCCAGCAGCTTGCTTCCCCACGAGCAGTACTTC,CASSLLPHEQYF,NA,TRBJ2-7,TRBV5-6,few
TGTGCCAGTAGTATTCTCCTAAGCGCGGAGCAGTTCTTC,CASSILLSAEQFF,NA,TRBJ2-1,TRBV19,NA
TGTGCCAGCAGAACCTCCGACAGGGCTTGGGAAAAACTGTTTTTT,CASRTSDRAWEKLFF,TRBD1,TRBJ1-4,TRBV6-5,once
TGTGCCAGCAGCACCAGGCCCTTGGCCGGGGAGCTGTTTTTT,CASSTRPLAGELFF,NA,TRBJ2-2,TRBV7-8,NA
TGTGCCAGCAGCCCTTGGCCGGTAGAATTGGACTATGGCTACACCTTC,CASSPWPVELDYGYTF,NA,TRBJ1-2,TRBV5-8,NA
TGTGCCAGCAGTTTATCTCAGGGGTCTATCTCCTACGAGCAGTACTTC,CASSLSQGSISYEQYF,NA,TRBJ2-7,TRBV27,NA
TGCAGCGTTGAACGACAGTCATCGTCCTACAATGAGCAGTTCTTC,CSVERQSSSYNEQFF,NA,TRBJ2-1,TRBV29-1,NA
TGTGCCAGCGGGGTCTTGACAGGGGGATCGAGGCAGCCCCAGCATTTT,CASGVLTGGSRQPQHF,TRBD1,TRBJ1-5,TRBV28,NA
TGTGCCAGCAGTGAGGGTAGCGGCACAGATACGCAGTATTTT,CASSEGSGTDTQYF,NA,TRBJ2-3,TRBV25-1,once
TGCGCCAGCAGCTCCACGCAGTATTTT,CASSSTQYF,NA,TRBJ2-3,TRBV5-1,NA
TGTGCCAGCAGTTTTCAGGGGCAGAAGGACACTGAAGCTTTCTTT,CASSFQGQKDTEAFF,NA,TRBJ1-1,TRBV28,few
TGTGCCAGTAGGGTGGGAAGGGGGCTCTATAGCAATCAGCCCCAGCATTTT,CASRVGRGLYSNQPQHF,TRBD1,TRBJ1-5,TRBV19,NA
TGTGCCAGCAGCGGGAGCGGGTCCCCAGCCGGGGAGCTGTTTTTT,CASSGSGSPAGELFF,NA,TRBJ2-2,TRBV9,NA
TGTGCCAGCAGTTTATCATCCTCCGGGGGCAATGAGCAGTTCTTC,CASSLSSSGGNEQFF,NA,TRBJ2-1,TRBV27,NA